This T cell receptor beta chain was sequenced during a study of vaccination and CD4 T cells after COVID-19. In the study overall: Two of the convalescents were Hispanic, and convalescents were six males and four females. Investigators took post-vaccine samples a median approximately 73 days after dose two, within a range of 14 to 241. Study results and limitations: The authors identified 304 of 307 vaccine-specific clones in convalescent patients as spike mono-reactive.

This clonotype was seen a few times. No antigen is known for it. Researchers used the Oncomine TCR Beta short-read assay to sequence DNA from cultured CD4+ T cells. Cultured CD4+ T cells yielded the extracted genomic DNA. TCRdb processed the PCR reads anew with MiXCR; each CDR3 protein has one entry. In the table there are almost 25,000 distinct CDR3 sequences, approximately 56% of which are singletons. Treatment described: approximately 9-day PBMC culture with coronavirus spike peptide pools or control peptides (ViraFEST assay). The source is a human donor who had recovered from COVID-19. The sequencing sample was made of CD4+ T cells from blood, cultured in vitro.

In nucleotides, the CDR3 is TGTGCCAGCAGCTTGGGACAGGGGGGCCTCTATAGCAATCAGCCCCAGCATTTT. The encoded protein is CASSLGQGGLYSNQPQHF. The rearrangement uses TRBV7-9 and TRBJ1-5, with 11 bases identical to TRBD1. CDR3 length: 18 residues. Trimming cost V 3 bases and J 0 bases; bases outside gene matches: 7. The germline gives CDR1 SEHNR, CDR2 FQNEAQ (reference sequence).